The next 4 T cell receptor beta chains were all read from a single sample in a study of identical twins. TCRdb recomputed calls from the 5' RACE reads with MiXCR, one row per CDR3 protein. Altogether hundreds of thousands of distinct CDR3 sequences are present, 12% being singletons, with the ten largest covering around 1.6%. These sequences were also reported in another study, on yellow fever vaccine responses in identical twins.

The sample consisted of PBMCs. All receptors come from a woman between 18 and 30 years old in good health.

The gene calls are TRBV12-3 or TRBV12-4 and TRBJ2-1, with D perhaps matching TRBD2 (5 bases). This CDR3 is 16 amino acids long. V was pared by 5 bases and J by 5 bases, with 19 bases between. CDR3 DNA: TGTGCCAGCAGTCCATCTGGTGCGCGGGCGGACAATGAGCAGTTCTTC. Translating it yields CASSPSGARADNEQFF.

The rearrangement joins TRBV7-3 to TRBJ2-1, with 8 bases lining up with TRBD2. J was trimmed by 2 bases and V by 2 bases; bases with no gene match: 5. The germline gives CDR1 SGHTA, CDR2 FQGTGA. The CDR3 extends over 16 amino acids. The CDR3 reads CASSLLAGLPYNEQFF. DNA of the CDR3: TGTGCCAGCAGCTTACTAGCGGGCCTCCCCTACAATGAGCAGTTCTTC.

This clonotype was seen a handful of times. The genes are TRBV12-3 or TRBV12-4 and TRBJ2-1, with D perhaps given as TRBD1 or TRBD2 (5 bases each). The CDR3 runs to 15 residues. The germline V and J ends were trimmed by 7 bases and 0 bases, with 13 bases remaining between them. Written as DNA, the CDR3 is TGTGCCAGCACTTCGGGGCCCCTCTCCTACAATGAGCAGTTCTTC. This sequence encodes CASTSGPLSYNEQFF.

This clonotype has more than one count but fewer than ten. The gene calls are TRBV29-1 and TRBJ2-1; possible D gene TRBD1, 6 bases. V was clipped by 2 bases and J by 0 bases, with 14 bases between them. Per germline, CDR1 SQVTM and CDR2 ANQGSEA. This CDR3 is 16 amino acids long. The CDR3 DNA reads as TGCAGCGTTGAAATTGTTAGGGGGAGCTCCTACAATGAGCAGTTCTTC. Its protein product is CSVEIVRGSSYNEQFF.